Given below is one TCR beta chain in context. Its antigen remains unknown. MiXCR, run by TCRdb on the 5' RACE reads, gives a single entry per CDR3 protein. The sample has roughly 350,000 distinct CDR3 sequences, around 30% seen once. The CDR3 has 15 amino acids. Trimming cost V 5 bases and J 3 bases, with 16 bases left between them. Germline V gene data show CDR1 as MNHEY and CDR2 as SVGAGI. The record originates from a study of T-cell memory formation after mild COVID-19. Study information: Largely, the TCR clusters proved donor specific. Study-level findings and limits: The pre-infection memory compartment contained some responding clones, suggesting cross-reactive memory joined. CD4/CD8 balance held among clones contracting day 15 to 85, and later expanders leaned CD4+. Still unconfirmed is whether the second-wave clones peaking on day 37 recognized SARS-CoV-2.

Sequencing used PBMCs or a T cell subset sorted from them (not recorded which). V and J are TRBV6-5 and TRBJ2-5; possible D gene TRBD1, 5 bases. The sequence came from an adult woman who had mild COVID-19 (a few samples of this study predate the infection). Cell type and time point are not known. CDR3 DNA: TGTGCCAGCAGTATAGAAATCGACAGAAAAGAGACCCAGTACTTC. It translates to CASSIEIDRKETQYF.